These T cell receptor beta chains were read from a single sample in a study of T cell responses to AZD1222 COVID-19 vaccine. The data were produced by immunoSEQ multiplex PCR, yet TCRdb's version contains in-frame clones alone and is incomplete. The data contain 150,000 to 200,000 clones, 85% to 95% of them singletons. Material: peripheral blood, obtained on day 0 of AZD1222 vaccination. These receptors were obtained from an adult in good health. The conserved cysteine and the conserved F or W are not part of the CDR3 here. The order of the fields is CDR3 protein, CDR3 length, V gene.

cdr3_aa: ASSSGLGDEKLF
cdr3_length: 12
v_call: TRBV2

cdr3_aa: AWRNSGRANEQF
cdr3_length: 12
v_call: TRBV30

cdr3_aa: ASSRGLNREYNEQF
cdr3_length: 14
v_call: TRBV18

cdr3_aa: ATSIGGFLYGYT
cdr3_length: 12
v_call: TRBV15

cdr3_aa: ASSWGGRQALRLGYSPLH
cdr3_length: 18
v_call: TRBV11-3

cdr3_aa: ASTQASAEDYSGNTIY
cdr3_length: 16
v_call: TRBV7-9

cdr3_aa: AWRPGLAVTDTQY
cdr3_length: 13
v_call: TRBV30

cdr3_aa: ASSWRGGSRELINNEQF
cdr3_length: 17
v_call: TRBV5-1

cdr3_aa: ASGSDRGYEQY
cdr3_length: 11
v_call: TRBV27

cdr3_aa: ASVSGNTIY
cdr3_length: 9
v_call: TRBV3-1/TRBV3-2

cdr3_aa: ASSILQAMNTEAF
cdr3_length: 13
v_call: TRBV19

cdr3_aa: ASSLSENQPQH
cdr3_length: 11
v_call: TRBV27

cdr3_aa: ASSSQSEGPYGYT
cdr3_length: 13
v_call: TRBV9

cdr3_aa: ATSEDTWGDQPQH
cdr3_length: 13
v_call: TRBV24-1

cdr3_aa: AWKTGLNTEAF
cdr3_length: 11
v_call: TRBV30

cdr3_aa: ASSFPHITGGGQPQH
cdr3_length: 15
v_call: TRBV28

cdr3_aa: AWSRERGYNEQF
cdr3_length: 12
v_call: TRBV30

cdr3_aa: ASSLGSSGNTIY
cdr3_length: 12
v_call: TRBV11-2

cdr3_aa: ASGSRRAGNYGYT
cdr3_length: 13
v_call: TRBV12-5

cdr3_aa: ASTSGISNQPQH
cdr3_length: 12
v_call: TRBV3-1/TRBV3-2

cdr3_aa: ASSQGQGLNQPQH
cdr3_length: 13
v_call: TRBV4-1

cdr3_aa: ASSSTPIQPQH
cdr3_length: 11
v_call: TRBV27

cdr3_aa: ASSPQNTGELF
cdr3_length: 11
v_call: TRBV12-3/TRBV12-4

cdr3_aa: ASSLQGYGEKLF
cdr3_length: 12
v_call: TRBV6-5

cdr3_aa: SGRLAKETQY
cdr3_length: 10
v_call: TRBV29-1

cdr3_aa: ASSAGLRGLNEQF
cdr3_length: 13
v_call: TRBV7-6

cdr3_aa: AISYRGLELITEAF
cdr3_length: 14
v_call: TRBV10-3

cdr3_aa: ASSTQGTAQETQY
cdr3_length: 13
v_call: TRBV19